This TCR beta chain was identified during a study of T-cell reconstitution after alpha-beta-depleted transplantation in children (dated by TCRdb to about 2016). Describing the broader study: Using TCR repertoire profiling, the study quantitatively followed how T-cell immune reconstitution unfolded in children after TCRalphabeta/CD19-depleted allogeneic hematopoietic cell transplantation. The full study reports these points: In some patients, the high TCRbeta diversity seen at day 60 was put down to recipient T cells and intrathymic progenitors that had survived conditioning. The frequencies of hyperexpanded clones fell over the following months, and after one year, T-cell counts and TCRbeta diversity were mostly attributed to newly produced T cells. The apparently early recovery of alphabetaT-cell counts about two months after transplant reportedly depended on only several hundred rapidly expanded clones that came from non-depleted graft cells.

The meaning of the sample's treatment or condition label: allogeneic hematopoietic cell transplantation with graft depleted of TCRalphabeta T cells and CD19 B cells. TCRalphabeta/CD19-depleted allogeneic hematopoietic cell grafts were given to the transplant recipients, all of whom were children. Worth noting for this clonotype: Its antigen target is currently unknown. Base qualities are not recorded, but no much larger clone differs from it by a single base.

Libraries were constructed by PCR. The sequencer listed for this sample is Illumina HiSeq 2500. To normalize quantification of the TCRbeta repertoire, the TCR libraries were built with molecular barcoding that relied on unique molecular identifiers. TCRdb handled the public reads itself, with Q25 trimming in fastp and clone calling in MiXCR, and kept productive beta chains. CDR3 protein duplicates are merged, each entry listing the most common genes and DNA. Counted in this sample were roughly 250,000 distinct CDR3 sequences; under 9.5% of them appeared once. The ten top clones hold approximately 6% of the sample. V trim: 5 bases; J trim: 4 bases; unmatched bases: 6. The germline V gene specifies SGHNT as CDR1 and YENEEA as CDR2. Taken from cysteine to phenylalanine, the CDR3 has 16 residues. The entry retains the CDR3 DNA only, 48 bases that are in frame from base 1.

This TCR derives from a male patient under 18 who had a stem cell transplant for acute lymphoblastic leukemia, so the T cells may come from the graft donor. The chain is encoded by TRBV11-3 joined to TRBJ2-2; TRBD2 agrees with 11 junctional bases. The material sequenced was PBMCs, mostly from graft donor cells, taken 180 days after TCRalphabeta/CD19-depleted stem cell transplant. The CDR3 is CASSTSGGPGTGELFF. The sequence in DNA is TGTGCCAGCAGCACTAGCGGGGGCCCGGGCACCGGGGAGCTGTTTTTT.